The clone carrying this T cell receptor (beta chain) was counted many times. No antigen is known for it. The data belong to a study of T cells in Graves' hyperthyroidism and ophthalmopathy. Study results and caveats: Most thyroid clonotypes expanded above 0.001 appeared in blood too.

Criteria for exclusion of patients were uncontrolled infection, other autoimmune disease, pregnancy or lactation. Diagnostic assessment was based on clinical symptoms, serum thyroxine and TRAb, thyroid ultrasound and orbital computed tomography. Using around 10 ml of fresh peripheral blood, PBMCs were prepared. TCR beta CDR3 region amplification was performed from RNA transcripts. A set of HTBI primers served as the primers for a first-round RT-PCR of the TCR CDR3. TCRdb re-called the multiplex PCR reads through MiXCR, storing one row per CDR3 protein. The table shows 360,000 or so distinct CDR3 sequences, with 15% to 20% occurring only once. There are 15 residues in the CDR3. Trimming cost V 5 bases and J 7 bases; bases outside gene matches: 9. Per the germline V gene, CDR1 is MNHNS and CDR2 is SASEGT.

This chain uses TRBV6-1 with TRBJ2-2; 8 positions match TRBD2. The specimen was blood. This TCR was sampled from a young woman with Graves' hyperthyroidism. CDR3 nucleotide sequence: TGTGCCAGCAGTCGAAACGGGGGGGGCGGCGGGGAGCTGTTTTTT. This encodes CASSRNGGGGGELFF.